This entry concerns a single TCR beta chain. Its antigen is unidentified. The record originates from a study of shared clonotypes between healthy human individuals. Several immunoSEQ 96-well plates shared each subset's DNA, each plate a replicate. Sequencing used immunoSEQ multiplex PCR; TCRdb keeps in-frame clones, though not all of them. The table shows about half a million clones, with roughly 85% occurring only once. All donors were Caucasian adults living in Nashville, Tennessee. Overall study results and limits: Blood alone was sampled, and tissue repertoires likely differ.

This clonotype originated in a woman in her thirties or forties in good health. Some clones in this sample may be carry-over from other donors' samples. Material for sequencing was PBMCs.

The CDR3 nucleotides are TGTGCCAGCTCACGAGGGACAGGGAGACAAGGGGACTATGGCTACACCTTC. Amino acid sequence: CASSRGTGRQGDYGYTF. This chain joins TRBV18 and TRBJ1-2, with 9 bases matching TRBD1. This CDR3 has 17 residues. Germline-derived CDR1 and CDR2 are KGHSH and LQKENI. The trim removed 4 bases at V and 3 bases at J, leaving 12 bases unmatched.